A single sample is the source of the 9 T cell receptor beta chains below, sequenced in a study of blood T cell repertoires in COVID-19. TCRdb's copy holds only in-frame clones and misses some; the assay was immunoSEQ multiplex PCR. The top ten hold around 4.1% of the sample, which has 100,000 to 150,000 clones, approximately 80% seen once. The source material was peripheral blood. The receptor set was obtained from a woman aged 45-65 years with acute or convalescent COVID-19.

The chain has TRBV7-8 and TRBJ2-7, with 7 bases identical to TRBD2. The CDR3 is made up of 14 amino acids. Germline CDR1 SGHVS, CDR2 FQNEAQ. Trimming at V came to 4 bases and at J to 2 bases, leaving 5 bases not matched to a gene. The CDR3 DNA reads TGTGCCAGCAGCTCGGGACTATTACCCTACGAGCAGTACTTC. This encodes CASSSGLLPYEQYF.

The V gene is TRBV5-6, the J gene TRBJ2-5; 8 bases align to TRBD1. Germline lookup yields CDR1 SGHDT and CDR2 YYEEEE. The CDR3 extends over 13 amino acids. Trimming at V came to 10 bases and at J to 1 base, leaving 6 bases not matched to a gene. In DNA form, the CDR3 reads TGTGCCGGATCAACAGGGGGCCAAGAGACCCAGTACTTC. Residues: CAGSTGGQETQYF.

The chain uses TRBV5-1 and TRBJ1-4, with D possibly matching TRBD1 (5 bases). Trimming took 2 bases from V and 6 from J, leaving 11 bases between them. The CDR3 sequence is 14 residues long. Germline values: CDR1 SGHRS, CDR2 YFSETQ. The CDR3 nucleotides read TGCGCCAGCAGCTTAGGAGGGGCCGATGAAAAACTGTTTTTT. Translating gives CASSLGGADEKLFF.

The rearrangement joins TRBV9 to TRBJ2-1, with D possibly TRBD2 on 7 matching bases. The CDR3 runs 19 residues. Trimming took 1 base from V and 3 from J, leaving 23 bases between them. Germline V gene sequence: CDR1 SGDLS, CDR2 YYNGEE. CDR3 in amino acids: CASSVSLSAPGGFYNEQFF. In nucleotides, the CDR3 is TGTGCCAGCAGCGTAAGTCTAAGTGCCCCGGGGGGCTTCTACAATGAGCAGTTCTTC.

This clone was seen just once. The chain joins TRBV19 to TRBJ2-1, with a weak D call TRBD2 (7 bases). CDR3 size: 17 residues. Trimming left V 6 bases short and J 2 bases short, with 20 bases between. Germline V gene lookup returns CDR1 LNHDA and CDR2 SQIVND (reference sequence). CDR3 bases: TGTGCCAGTAGCCATCGAGGGGGGGCCGGCACCTACAATGAGCAGTTCTTC. It specifies CASSHRGGAGTYNEQFF.

This clone occurred once. The chain couples TRBV3-1 (or the pseudogene TRBV3-2) to TRBJ1-6; D is undetermined. Germline CDR1 is LGHDT and CDR2 is YNNKEL (reference sequence). Trimming took off 6 bases at V and 7 bases at J, with 13 bases between the two ends. This CDR3 is built from 14 residues. CDR3 region: CASSPRGRNSPLHF. The CDR3 DNA sequence: TGTGCCAGCAGTCCCCGAGGCCGAAATTCACCCCTCCACTTT.

J is TRBJ1-5 and V is TRBV6-2 or TRBV6-3, with D possibly being TRBD1 (5 bases). The germline V and J ends were trimmed by 5 bases and 3 bases, with 11 bases remaining between them. Germline CDR1 reads MNHEY; CDR2 reads SVGEGT. There are 14 residues in the CDR3. DNA of the CDR3: TGTGCCAGCAGTGCACCGGGACTCAATCAGCCCCAGCATTTT. It specifies CASSAPGLNQPQHF.

The chain uses TRBV24-1 and TRBJ2-5, with D hard to call. CDR1 is KGHDR and CDR2 is SFDVKD in the germline V gene. The V end was cut by 0 bases, the J end by 3 bases, with 4 bases between. The CDR3 runs 13 residues. The CDR3 DNA is TGTGCCACCAGTGATTTGGACAAAGAGACCCAGTACTTC. This codes for CATSDLDKETQYF.

This chain connects TRBV7-9 to TRBJ2-1; the match to TRBD2 covers 10 bases. This CDR3 is built from 17 residues. Germline assignment: CDR1 SEHNR and CDR2 FQNEAQ (reference sequence). Trimming cost V 5 bases and J 3 bases; bases outside gene matches: 10. CDR3 loop: CASSQTLAGGGYNEQFF. Here the CDR3 DNA reads TGTGCCAGCAGCCAAACTTTAGCGGGAGGCGGCTACAATGAGCAGTTCTTC.